This T cell receptor (beta chain) was sequenced during a study of T cell responses to AZD1222 COVID-19 vaccine. Looking at the study overall: Second doses were pooled across both intervals (about 4 or about 12 weeks).

The germline V gene has CDR1 SGHAT and CDR2 FQNNGV. The V gene end was trimmed by 4 bases and the J gene end by 5 bases; junction bases not matched to a gene: 5. The CDR3 length is 14 residues. TCRdb keeps only in-frame clones here, not all; method: immunoSEQ multiplex PCR. The data show some 130,000 clones, over 90% seen once. Study-wide findings and caveats: Donors in the cohort were predominantly white British and more often female, and clonal diversity was possibly underestimated. The study found vaccine-associated CD4 TCRs spanning spike, dominant at 160-218 and 743-854. Repertoires were obtained solely post-peak T cell response.

As regards this clone: Its antigen is not identified.

This receptor was obtained from an adult in good health. The source material was peripheral blood, sampled on day 0 of AZD1222 vaccination. The rearrangement joins TRBV11-2 to TRBJ1-2; TRBD1 aligns across 9 bases. The CDR3 coding sequence is TGTGCCAGCAGCTCGGGACAGGGTAGATATGGCTACACCTTC. Amino acids: CASSSGQGRYGYTF. Using reference TRBV11-2 and TRBJ1-2 for the parts outside the CDR3, the full variable domain is EAGVAQSPRYKIIEKRQSVAFWCNPISGHATLYWYQQILGQGPKLLIQFQNNGVVDDSQLPKDRFSAERLKGVDSTLKIQPAKLEDSAVYLCASSSGQGRYGYTFGSGTRLTVV.